One sample yielded the 5 T cell receptor beta chains listed below, sequenced in a study of control samples from healthy donors and cancer patients (dated by TCRdb to 2020 to 2022). The library was produced with the immunoSEQ multiplex PCR assay. TCRdb obtained this table from immuneACCESS and retained in-frame rearrangements with V and J assigned. These tables miss some clones; where compared with another copy, unresolved V genes account for less than half of the shortfall, and the remainder is unexplained. A total of hundreds of thousands of clones appear in this sample, 75% to 95% of them only once. Of the sample, more than 6% is held by the ten largest clones. The specimen was PBMCs. All receptors derive from a man aged 40-49 years with head and neck cancer.

This clone was seen just once. The chain recombines TRBV27 with TRBJ2-2, with D unresolved. Germline CDR1 is MNHEY and CDR2 is SMNVEV (reference sequence). CDR3 length equals 11 residues. The germline V and J ends were trimmed by 5 bases and 8 bases, with 6 bases remaining between them. DNA of the CDR3: TGTGCCAGCAGTGACGTAGGGGAGCTGTTTTTT. Its protein is CASSDVGELFF.

The rearrangement joins TRBV7-3 to TRBJ2-3, with TRBD1 matching over 7 bases. V lost 3 bases to trimming and J lost 1 base; unmatched junction nucleotides: 4. The CDR3 consists of 15 residues. Looked up from germline, CDR1 is SGHTA and CDR2 is FQGTGA. The CDR3 here is CASSFRQGGTDTQYF. The CDR3 region has the DNA TGTGCCAGCAGCTTCCGACAGGGAGGCACAGATACGCAGTATTTT.

This rearrangement joins TRBV30 to TRBJ1-2; the D gene is possibly TRBD1 (5 bases). The ends were cut back, 4 bases at V and 8 bases at J, with 20 bases in the middle. This CDR3 comprises 14 residues. CDR1 and CDR2 (germline): GTSNPN, SVGIG (reference sequence). DNA of the CDR3: TGTGCCTGGACACCGGGACTCCAACCGTGGGGCTACACCTTC. Protein product: CAWTPGLQPWGYTF.

This sequence joins TRBV5-1 and TRBJ1-4; D unclear. The CDR3 contains 15 residues. Per germline, CDR1 SGHRS and CDR2 YFSETQ. With 1 base removed from V and 0 bases from J, the gap between germline ends came to 7 bases. This CDR3 reads CASSLTVPTNEKLFF. The CDR3 DNA sequence: TGCGCCAGCAGCTTGACGGTCCCAACTAATGAAAAACTGTTTTTT.

This clone was detected only a few times. The V gene is TRBV12-3 or TRBV12-4, the J gene TRBJ2-5; the D gene is possibly TRBD1 (5 bases). The CDR3 loop spans 12 amino acids. Trimming removed 4 bases from V and 7 bases from J, with 10 bases in between. The CDR3 spells CASSSGQGTQYF. Here the CDR3 DNA reads TGTGCCAGCAGTTCCGGGCAGGGGACCCAGTACTTC.